The rows below give T cell receptor beta chains drawn from one sample of a study of blood T cell repertoires in COVID-19. This table comes from immunoSEQ multiplex PCR, and its TCRdb copy is limited to in-frame clones, with some not included. Altogether about 300,000 clones are present, around 84% being singletons, with the ten largest covering about 4.1%. Material: PBMCs or T cells enriched from blood (not recorded which). Receptors were obtained from a man between 25 and 39 years old who had recovered from COVID-19. Both conserved end residues are part of each CDR3. D genes are given only for firm matches. Size tells how often a clone was seen (once, few, many) or the class of an expanded clone, and some rows leave it out.

d_call | clone_size | j_call | v_call | cdr3_nt | cdr3_aa
. | . | TRBJ1-2 | TRBV18 | TGTGCCAGCTCACCTCCCGGACAGCCCAACTATGGCTACACCTTC | CASSPPGQPNYGYTF
. | . | TRBJ2-3 | TRBV19 | TGTGCCAGTAGTATAGGGCAGATAACAGATACGCAGTATTTT | CASSIGQITDTQYF
. | . | TRBJ1-2 | TRBV25-1 | TGTGCCAGCAGCCGGGACACTTCTGGCTACACCTTC | CASSRDTSGYTF
. | . | TRBJ1-4 | TRBV29-1 | TGCAGCGTTGAAGAACGGGAAAAACTGTTTTTT | CSVEEREKLFF
. | . | TRBJ2-1 | TRBV18 | TGTGCCAGCTCACCACCTCCAGGGGTAGATGAGCAGTTCTTC | CASSPPPGVDEQFF
TRBD2 | . | TRBJ2-3 | TRBV27 | TGTGCCAGCAGTTTATACAGTCTAGCGGGAGCAGATACGCAGTATTTT | CASSLYSLAGADTQYF
. | . | TRBJ1-1 | TRBV7-2 | TGTGCCAGCAGCTTAGAATTCTGGAACACTGAAGCTTTCTTT | CASSLEFWNTEAFF
. | . | TRBJ1-1 | TRBV11-3 | TGTGCCAGCAGCTTAGATTCACAGGCCCCAACTTTCTTT | CASSLDSQAPTFF
TRBD1 | few | TRBJ2-3 | TRBV11-3 | TGTGCCAGCAGCGCCCACTGTCTACCGGGACAGGGGGTAAATACGCAGTATTTT | CASSAHCLPGQGVNTQYF
. | few | TRBJ1-2 | TRBV7-9 | TGTGCCAGCAGCTTTGGGGGGGGGCCCCATGGCTACACCTTC | CASSFGGGPHGYTF
TRBD1 | once | TRBJ2-4 | TRBV2 | TGTGCCAGCAGGACGCCGTCGGACAGGGCCATCGCCAAAAACATTCAGTACTTC | CASRTPSDRAIAKNIQYF
. | . | TRBJ1-5 | TRBV19 | TGTGCCAGTAGTATGACGGGGGTAGGCAATCAGCCCCAGCATTTT | CASSMTGVGNQPQHF